This TCR beta chain was recorded in a study of cytomegalovirus exposure and HLA in healthy donors. V was trimmed by 0 bases and J by 8 bases, leaving 12 bases between them. This CDR3 contains 14 residues. Germline-derived CDR1 and CDR2 are SGHDT and YYEEEE. This clone was seen a single time. In the PCR, 60 Vbeta and 13 Jbeta primers were used. The protocol was immunoSEQ multiplex PCR, while the TCRdb copy is restricted to in-frame clones and leaves out a portion. The sample has approximately 140,000 clones; approximately 78% are singletons. The TCR sequence derives from a man younger than 35 in good health and CMV-seropositive. Sequenced: PBMCs. The chain joins TRBV5-6 to TRBJ2-1, with a tentative D call TRBD1 (6 bases). The CDR3 loop reads CASSLVGGPHEQFF. DNA for the CDR3: TGTGCCAGCAGCTTGGTTGGGGGCCCCCATGAGCAGTTCTTC.